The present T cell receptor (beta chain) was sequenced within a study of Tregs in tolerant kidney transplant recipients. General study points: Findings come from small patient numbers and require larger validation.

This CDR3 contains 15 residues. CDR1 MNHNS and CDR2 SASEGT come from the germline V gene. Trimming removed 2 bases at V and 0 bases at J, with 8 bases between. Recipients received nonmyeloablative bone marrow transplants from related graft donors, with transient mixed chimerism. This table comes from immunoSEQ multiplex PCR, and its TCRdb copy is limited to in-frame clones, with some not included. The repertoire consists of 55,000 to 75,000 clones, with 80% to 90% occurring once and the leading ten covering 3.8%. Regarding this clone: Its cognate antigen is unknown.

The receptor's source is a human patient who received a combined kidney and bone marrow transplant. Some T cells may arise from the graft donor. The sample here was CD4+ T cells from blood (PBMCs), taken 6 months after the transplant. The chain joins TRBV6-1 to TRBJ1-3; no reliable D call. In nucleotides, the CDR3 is TGTGCCAGCAGTGAATCGGGGTTCTCTGGAAACACCATATATTTT. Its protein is CASSESGFSGNTIYF.